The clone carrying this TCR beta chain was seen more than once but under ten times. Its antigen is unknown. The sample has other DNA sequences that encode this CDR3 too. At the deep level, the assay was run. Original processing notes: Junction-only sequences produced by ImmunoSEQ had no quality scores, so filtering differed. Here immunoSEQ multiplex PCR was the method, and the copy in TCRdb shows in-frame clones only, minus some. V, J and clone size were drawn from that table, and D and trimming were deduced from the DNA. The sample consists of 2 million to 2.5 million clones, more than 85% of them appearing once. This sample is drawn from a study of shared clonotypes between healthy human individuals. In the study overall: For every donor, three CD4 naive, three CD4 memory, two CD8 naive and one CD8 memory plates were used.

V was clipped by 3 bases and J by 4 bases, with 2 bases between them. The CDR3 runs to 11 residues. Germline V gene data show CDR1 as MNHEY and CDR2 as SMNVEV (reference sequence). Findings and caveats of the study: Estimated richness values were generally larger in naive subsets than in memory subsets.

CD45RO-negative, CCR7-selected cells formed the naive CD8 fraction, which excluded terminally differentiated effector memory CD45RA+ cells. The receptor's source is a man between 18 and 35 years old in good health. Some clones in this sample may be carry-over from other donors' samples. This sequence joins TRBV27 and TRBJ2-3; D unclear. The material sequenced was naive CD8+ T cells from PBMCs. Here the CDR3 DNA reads TGTGCCAGCAGTTTCGCAGATACGCAGTATTTT. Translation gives CASSFADTQYF.